This T cell receptor (beta chain) was recorded in a study of T cell repertoires in cytomegalovirus infection. The CDR3 covers 14 residues. Trimming took off 6 bases at V and 6 bases at J, with 18 bases between the two ends. Germline V gives CDR1 SNHLY, CDR2 FYNNEI. One entry per CDR3 protein results from TCRdb running MiXCR on the reads. Of hundreds of thousands of distinct CDR3 sequences in the sample, roughly a sixth were seen once. Study outcomes and limitations: Cumulative public TCR beta family frequency identified carriers of CMV plus the relevant HLA.

A word on this clonotype: The antigen remains unidentified.

The rearrangement uses TRBV2 and TRBJ2-7; tentative D call: TRBD1 (6 bases). The source material was PBMCs. This TCR was sampled from a human donor in good health (CMV status not recorded). Some clones in this sample may be carry-over from other donors' samples. CDR3 loop: CASRGTDRLSEQYF. DNA for the CDR3: TGTGCCAGCAGGGGAACGGACAGACTTTCCGAGCAGTACTTC.